These T cell receptor beta chains were read from a single sample in a study of cytomegalovirus exposure and HLA in healthy donors. The data were produced by immunoSEQ multiplex PCR, yet TCRdb's version contains in-frame clones alone and is incomplete. The table has 120,000 or so clones, more than 70% seen once. Sequenced sample: PBMCs. These receptors came from a woman aged 45-60 years in good health and CMV-seropositive. Both conserved end residues are part of each CDR3. The D gene is left open where the match is weak. Clone size is not always given. Where it is, it says once, few, many or a class for expanded clones.

len,abundance,d_gene,v_gene,j_gene,CDR3aa,CDR3nt
14,-,TRBD2,TRBV27,TRBJ2-3,CASKVLADTDTQYF,TGTGCCAGCAAAGTCCTAGCGGACACAGATACGCAGTATTTT
12,-,-,TRBV5-4,TRBJ2-7,CASSLGGDEQYF,TGTGCCAGCAGCTTAGGGGGGGACGAGCAGTACTTC
14,few,TRBD1,TRBV5-6,TRBJ1-2,CASSGGTDRNGYTF,TGTGCCAGCAGCGGGGGGACAGACAGGAATGGCTACACCTTC
17,-,-,TRBV5-1,TRBJ2-4,CASSLGTSGSFLETQYF,-
16,-,-,TRBV5-4,TRBJ1-1,CASRHHPTTANTEAFF,TGTGCCAGCAGGCATCACCCAACGACAGCGAACACTGAAGCTTTCTTT
15,-,TRBD1,TRBV2,TRBJ2-7,CASSGARDRGYEQYF,TGTGCCAGCAGTGGGGCCCGGGACAGGGGGTACGAGCAGTACTTC
14,-,TRBD2,TRBV19,TRBJ2-5,CATRPTGGEKTQYF,TGTGCCACAAGGCCCACCGGGGGGGAAAAGACCCAGTACTTC
14,few,-,TRBV19,TRBJ1-1,CASSMSIGRAPAFF,TGTGCCAGTAGTATGTCTATAGGGAGGGCCCCAGCTTTCTTT
15,few,-,TRBV4-2,TRBJ2-6,CASSPGVTGANVLTF,TGTGCCAGCAGCCCGGGGGTCACTGGGGCCAACGTCCTGACTTTC
12,few,-,TRBV4-2,TRBJ2-3,CASSRTGDTQYF,TGTGCCAGCAGCCGGACGGGGGATACGCAGTATTTT
14,-,TRBD1,TRBV5-1,TRBJ1-4,CASSLGQGEEKLFF,TGCGCCAGCAGCTTGGGACAGGGTGAAGAAAAACTGTTTTTT
13,-,TRBD1,TRBV5-4,TRBJ1-1,CASSSTGGWEAFF,TGTGCCAGCAGCTCGACAGGGGGCTGGGAGGCTTTCTTT
14,-,-,TRBV30,TRBJ1-2,CAWSGRGEGVGYTF,TGTGCCTGGAGTGGTCGGGGGGAAGGGGTCGGCTACACCTTC
15,-,TRBD2,TRBV7-9,TRBJ2-4,CASSLAFRGGNIQYF,TGTGCCAGCAGCTTAGCGTTTCGGGGGGGCAACATTCAGTACTTC
15,-,TRBD2,TRBV29-1,TRBJ2-1,CSVHGTGHGGNEQFF,TGCAGCGTTCATGGTACTGGACACGGGGGGAATGAGCAGTTCTTC
14,-,-,TRBV5-6,TRBJ1-3,CASYQGFSGNTIYF,TGTGCCAGCTACCAGGGTTTCTCTGGAAACACCATATATTTT
15,-,TRBD1,TRBV7-6,TRBJ2-2,CASSPRTGLPGELFF,TGTGCCAGCAGCCCCCGGACAGGCCTGCCCGGGGAGCTGTTTTTT
19,-,-,TRBV27,TRBJ2-6,CASSSFTGSVGAGANVLTF,TGTGCCAGCAGTTCGTTTACAGGGTCTGTTGGGGCTGGGGCCAACGTCCTGACTTTC
13,-,-,TRBV4-2,TRBJ2-7,CASSQPDKYEQYF,TGTGCCAGCAGCCAACCCGACAAGTACGAGCAGTACTTC
15,few,TRBD1,TRBV10-3,TRBJ1-2,CAISAGDRDSYGYTF,TGTGCCATCAGTGCCGGGGACAGGGACAGCTATGGCTACACCTTC
13,-,-,TRBV6-5,TRBJ1-1,CASSYEENTEAFF,TGTGCCAGCAGTTACGAGGAGAACACTGAAGCTTTCTTT
14,-,TRBD1,TRBV5-1,TRBJ2-7,CASSWTGGSYEQYF,TGCGCCAGCAGCTGGACAGGGGGCTCCTACGAGCAGTACTTC
13,-,-,TRBV19,TRBJ1-3,CASDSLGRNTIYF,TGTGCCAGTGATTCGCTGGGGCGAAACACCATATATTTT
16,-,TRBD2,TRBV7-9,TRBJ2-7,CASSLIRLAGSYEQYF,TGTGCCAGCAGCTTAATTAGACTAGCGGGTTCCTACGAGCAGTACTTC
15,-,-,TRBV6-4,TRBJ2-1,CASSPDSGGYNEQFF,TGTGCCAGCAGCCCGGACAGTGGAGGCTACAATGAGCAGTTCTTC
15,-,TRBD1,TRBV5-8,TRBJ2-7,CASTRRGQGVYEQYF,TGTGCCAGCACCCGACGGGGACAGGGGGTCTACGAGCAGTACTTC
13,-,-,TRBV9,TRBJ1-2,CANLRVANYGYTF,TGTGCCAACCTACGAGTGGCTAACTATGGCTACACCTTC
14,-,-,TRBV6-1,TRBJ1-5,CASSSGNDNQPQHF,TGTGCCAGCAGCTCAGGGAACGACAATCAGCCCCAGCATTTT
14,-,-,TRBV25-1,TRBJ2-7,CASSAPGELYEQYF,TGTGCCAGCAGTGCGCCGGGTGAACTCTACGAGCAGTACTTC
17,-,-,TRBV7-3,TRBJ2-1,CASSLRGGRPYYNEQFF,TGTGCCAGCAGCTTAAGAGGTGGGAGGCCGTACTACAATGAGCAGTTCTTC
16,few,-,TRBV4-1,TRBJ2-7,CASSQDERVGTYEQYF,TGCGCCAGCAGCCAAGATGAGAGGGTAGGAACCTACGAGCAGTACTTC
15,-,TRBD1,TRBV30,TRBJ1-1,CAWGTGGASVTEAFF,TGTGCCTGGGGGACAGGGGGCGCGTCCGTGACTGAAGCTTTCTTT
13,few,-,TRBV6-5,TRBJ1-2,CASKEAPNYGYTF,TGTGCCTCCAAGGAGGCGCCAAACTATGGCTACACCTTC
16,few,TRBD2,TRBV2,TRBJ2-3,CASTPLGAGGLDTQYF,TGTGCCAGCACGCCCTTAGGAGCGGGGGGGTTGGATACGCAGTATTTT
16,few,-,TRBV5-6,TRBJ2-3,CASSLGRHRTTDTQYF,TGTGCCAGCAGCTTGGGGCGACACAGGACCACAGATACGCAGTATTTT
15,few,TRBD1,TRBV15,TRBJ1-2,CATSRDRDRGYGYTF,TGTGCCACCAGCAGAGATCGGGACAGGGGGTACGGCTACACCTTC
17,-,TRBD1,TRBV7-9,TRBJ1-1,CASSTGWGQGGNTEAFF,TGTGCCAGCAGCACCGGCTGGGGACAGGGGGGGAACACTGAAGCTTTCTTT
13,-,-,TRBV11-3,TRBJ2-7,CASTPLRAYEQYF,TGTGCCAGCACCCCTCTCCGAGCGTACGAGCAGTACTTC
14,-,TRBD1,TRBV27,TRBJ1-5,CASTDGQGSQPQHF,TGTGCCAGCACCGATGGACAGGGCAGCCAGCCCCAGCATTTT
16,once,-,TRBV11-3,TRBJ1-1,CASSLSAWEMNTEAFF,TGTGCCAGCAGCTTATCTGCTTGGGAGATGAACACTGAAGCTTTCTTT
13,-,TRBD1,TRBV27,TRBJ2-7,CASGTGEEYEQYF,TGTGCCTCTGGGACAGGGGAGGAGTACGAGCAGTACTTC
14,-,-,TRBV7-9,TRBJ2-7,CASSLGTRTYEQYF,TGTGCCAGCAGCTTAGGGACAAGAACCTACGAGCAGTACTTC
14,-,-,TRBV10-2,TRBJ2-3,CASNLGESTDTQYF,TGCGCCAGCAACCTAGGGGAAAGCACAGATACGCAGTATTTT
15,-,TRBD1,TRBV15,TRBJ1-2,CATSTWTGVNYGYTF,TGTGCCACCAGCACCTGGACAGGGGTTAACTATGGCTACACCTTC
16,few,TRBD1,TRBV19,TRBJ1-1,CASSIGDRGLSTEAFF,TGTGCCAGTAGTATAGGCGACAGGGGGCTGAGCACTGAAGCTTTCTTT
14,-,-,TRBV5-1,TRBJ2-5,CASSAFLRGETQYF,TGCGCCAGCAGCGCGTTCTTAAGGGGAGAGACCCAGTACTTC
16,-,-,TRBV21-1,TRBJ2-5,CASSKYPREWEETQYF,TGTGCCAGCAGCAAGTACCCGCGGGAGTGGGAAGAGACCCAGTACTTC